This TCR beta chain stems from a study of blood T cell repertoires in COVID-19. The wider study: Spain, Italy and the United States supplied samples that represented acute and convalescent COVID-19. In each case, the material was cDNA or gDNA derived from T cells, B-cell-depleted T cells, or PBMCs.

Trimming took 4 bases from V and 0 from J; bases not matched to a gene: 9. The CDR3 sequence is 18 residues long. Germline values: CDR1 SGHRS, CDR2 YFSETQ. Authors' processing steps: Estimation of nucleated cell counts was performed using reference gene primer amplification. Clones were sequenced by immunoSEQ multiplex PCR, and TCRdb holds only the in-frame ones, with some missing. V and J calls and clone size are copied from that table; D and trimming were computed from the DNA. Of more than 150,000 clones in the sample, 86% were seen once. This receptor was identified in a man aged 45-65 years with active or convalescent COVID-19. The chain is built from TRBV5-1 and TRBJ2-3; 12 nucleotides line up with TRBD2. Sequencing was performed on peripheral blood. CDR3 DNA: TGCGCCAGCAGCACGGGACTAGCGGGTAACCCTAGCACAGATACGCAGTATTTT. Its translation: CASSTGLAGNPSTDTQYF.